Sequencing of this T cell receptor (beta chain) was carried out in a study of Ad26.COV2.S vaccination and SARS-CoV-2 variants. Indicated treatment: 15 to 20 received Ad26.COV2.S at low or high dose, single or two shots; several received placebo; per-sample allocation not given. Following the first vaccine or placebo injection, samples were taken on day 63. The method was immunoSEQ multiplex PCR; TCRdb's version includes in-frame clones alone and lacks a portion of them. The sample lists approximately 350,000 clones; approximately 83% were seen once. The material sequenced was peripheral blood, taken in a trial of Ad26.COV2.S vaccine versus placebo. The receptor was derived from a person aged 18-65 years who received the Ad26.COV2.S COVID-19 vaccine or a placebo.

The CDR3 sequence: CASSAGTGGFGREKLFF. The CDR3 nucleotides are TGTGCCAGCAGCGCCGGGACAGGGGGCTTCGGTAGGGAAAAACTGTTTTTT. The gene calls are TRBV9 and TRBJ1-4; 12 nucleotides agree with TRBD1. The CDR3 loop spans 17 amino acids. The germline V gene encodes CDR1 SGDLS and CDR2 YYNGEE. Trimming at V came to 3 bases and at J to 8 bases, leaving 11 bases not matched to a gene. The variable domain in full, completed from reference TRBV9 and TRBJ1-4, reads DSGVTQTPKHLITATGQRVTLRCSPRSGDLSVYWYQQSLDQGLQFLIQYYNGEERAKGNILERFSAQQFPDLHSELNLSSLELGDSALYFCASSAGTGGFGREKLFFGSGTQLSVL.